These 17 T cell receptor beta chains were all obtained from the same sample, sequenced in a study of blood T cell repertoires in COVID-19. The data were produced by immunoSEQ multiplex PCR, yet TCRdb's version contains in-frame clones alone and is incomplete. The table shows 190,000 or so clones, with less than 90% occurring only once. The sequencing sample was made of PBMCs or T cells enriched from blood (not recorded which). These receptors originate from a woman aged 25-40 years who had been exposed to COVID-19.

This rearrangement joins TRBV6-5 to TRBJ1-2, with 12 bases lining up with TRBD1. CDR1 is MNHEY and CDR2 is SVGAGI in the germline V gene. After removal of 3 bases from V and 6 bases from J, the junction contained 8 bases not matched to a gene. The CDR3 has 16 residues. The CDR3 sequence: CASSYLGTGGADGYTF. CDR3 coding DNA: TGTGCCAGCAGTTATCTCGGGACAGGGGGCGCGGATGGCTACACCTTC.

This chain uses TRBV29-1 with TRBJ1-1, with D perhaps matching TRBD1 (5 bases). Germline CDR1 is SQVTM and CDR2 is ANQGSEA. CDR3 length: 13 amino acids. Trimming shortened V by 0 bases and J by 10 bases, and 15 bases separated the two germline ends. The CDR3 spells CSVEDSGGAAAFF. The CDR3 DNA follows: TGCAGCGTTGAAGATTCCGGGGGTGCGGCAGCTTTCTTT.

Here the CDR3 reads CASTQRGNPDTQYF. The CDR3 DNA follows: TGTGCCAGTACACAGCGGGGAAACCCAGATACGCAGTATTTT. V is TRBV19 and J is TRBJ2-3, with 7 bases aligning to TRBD2. The CDR3 consists of 14 residues. Germline V gives CDR1 LNHDA, CDR2 SQIVND (reference sequence). The J segment lost 4 bases and the V segment lost 7 bases, leaving 8 bases of the junction unmatched.

The J gene is TRBJ2-1, the V gene TRBV9; 9 bases are a match to TRBD2. The CDR3 spans 17 residues. Germline V gene lookup returns CDR1 SGDLS and CDR2 YYNGEE. V was clipped by 0 bases and J by 9 bases; unmatched bases: 13. CDR3: CASSVGLVAGGHVEQFF. The CDR3 DNA follows: TGTGCCAGCAGCGTAGGTCTGGTGGCGGGGGGGCACGTTGAGCAGTTCTTC.

The gene calls are TRBV19 and TRBJ2-7; the match to TRBD1 covers 8 bases. Looked up from germline, CDR1 is LNHDA and CDR2 is SQIVND (reference sequence). V dropped 6 bases and J dropped 0; count of bases not matched to a gene: 4. The CDR3 spans 14 residues. CDR3 in amino acids: CASSSDRVSYEQYF. The CDR3 DNA sequence: TGTGCCAGTAGCTCGGACAGGGTCTCCTACGAGCAGTACTTC.

The V and J genes are TRBV28 and TRBJ1-6, with D maybe TRBD1 (6 bases). The CDR3 consists of 15 residues. CDR1 is MDHEN, CDR2 SYDVKM, per germline. Trimming took 5 bases from V and 8 from J, leaving 16 bases between them. The chain's CDR3 is CASSQGYFVHSPLHF. CDR3 nucleotides: TGTGCCAGCAGTCAGGGGTACTTTGTTCATTCACCCCTCCACTTT.

In this sample, this clone turned up once. The J gene is TRBJ2-5, the V gene TRBV27; no clear D gene. The germline V and J ends were trimmed by 3 bases and 3 bases, with 8 bases remaining between them. CDR1 is MNHEY and CDR2 is SMNVEV in the germline V gene (reference sequence). The CDR3 totals 13 residues. CDR3 sequence reads: CASSFIGEETQYF. CDR3 in DNA: TGTGCCAGCAGTTTCATCGGAGAAGAGACCCAGTACTTC.

The chain couples TRBV2 to TRBJ1-5; perhaps TRBD1 as D (5 bases). Germline V CDR1 and CDR2: SNHLY, FYNNEI. The CDR3 has 14 residues. The V and J ends lost 4 bases and 4 bases respectively, with 11 bases between them. CDR3 in DNA: TGTGCCAGCAGTGGGCAGGGAAGGAATCAGCCCCAGCATTTT. It codes for CASSGQGRNQPQHF.

The chain is built from TRBV7-7 and TRBJ2-5; 9 bases map to TRBD2. V lost 6 bases, J lost 1 base, and 3 bases stayed unmatched. The CDR3 runs to 14 residues. Germline V gene data show CDR1 as SSHAT and CDR2 as FNYEAQ (reference sequence). The CDR3 DNA reads TGTGCCAGCAGTCAGACTAGCGGCCAAGAGACCCAGTACTTC. Encoded protein: CASSQTSGQETQYF.

The genes are TRBV5-1 and TRBJ1-2; D is unclear. Germline V gives CDR1 SGHRS, CDR2 YFSETQ. The germline V and J ends were trimmed by 0 bases and 8 bases, with 14 bases remaining between them. The length of the CDR3 is 14 residues. The CDR3 region is CASSLAYEGSGYTF. The DNA for the CDR3 is TGCGCCAGCAGCTTGGCCTATGAGGGCTCGGGCTACACCTTC. The full variable domain, rest sourced from reference TRBV5-1 and TRBJ1-2, is KAGVTQTPRYLIKTRGQQVTLSCSPISGHRSVSWYQQTPGQGLQFLFEYFSETQRNKGNFPGRFSGRQFSNSRSEMNVSTLELGDSALYLCASSLAYEGSGYTFGSGTRLTVV.

J is TRBJ2-3 and V is TRBV5-1, with 8 bases that match TRBD2. The germline gives CDR1 SGHRS, CDR2 YFSETQ. V trimming: 2 bases; J trimming: 1 base; junction bases outside the gene matches: 0. This CDR3 region has 14 residues. The CDR3: CASSLAGGTDTQYF. As DNA, the CDR3 is TGCGCCAGCAGCTTAGCGGGGGGCACAGATACGCAGTATTTT.

The chain employs TRBV2 and TRBJ1-2; D gene unclear. The germline CDR1 and CDR2 sequences are SNHLY and FYNNEI. V was shortened by 4 bases and J by 7 bases, with 13 bases between the two germline ends. The CDR3 loop spans 13 amino acids. As DNA, the CDR3 is TGTGCCAGCAGTGGGTCAGGAACAGTTGGCTACACCTTC. It encodes CASSGSGTVGYTF. Complete variable domain (other parts from reference TRBV2 and TRBJ1-2): EPEVTQTPSHQVTQMGQEVILRCVPISNHLYFYWYRQILGQKVEFLVSFYNNEISEKSEIFDDQFSVERPDGSNFTLKIRSTKLEDSAMYFCASSGSGTVGYTFGSGTRLTVV.

The CDR3 nucleotides are TGTGCCAGCAGTGGGGACACGGACTCCTACGAGCAGTACTTC. Encoded protein: CASSGDTDSYEQYF. The V call is TRBV27, the J call TRBJ2-7, with D tentatively TRBD1 (6 bases). Germline-derived CDR1 and CDR2 are MNHEY and SMNVEV (reference sequence). The CDR3 extends over 14 amino acids. V lost 5 bases and J lost 0, with 11 bases in between.

The genes are TRBV30 and TRBJ1-6; 7 nucleotides align to TRBD1. The CDR3 spans 13 residues. Germline V gives CDR1 GTSNPN, CDR2 SVGIG (reference sequence). V was clipped by 4 bases and J by 8 bases; unmatched bases: 5. The CDR3 nucleotides read TGTGCCTGGACCGGGACAGCGGATTCACCCCTCCACTTT. Translation: CAWTGTADSPLHF.

V and J are TRBV5-1 and TRBJ2-2; 13 bases are shared with TRBD2. The CDR3 sequence is 16 residues long. V trimming: 3 bases; J trimming: 4 bases; junction bases outside the gene matches: 3. The germline gives CDR1 SGHRS, CDR2 YFSETQ. This CDR3 is CASSSTSGGATGELFF. The CDR3 nucleotides are TGCGCCAGCAGCTCCACTAGCGGGGGGGCCACCGGGGAGCTGTTTTTT.

The J gene is TRBJ2-3, the V gene TRBV11-3; 9 nucleotides agree with TRBD2. This CDR3 is 19 amino acids long. CDR1 and CDR2 (germline): SGHNT, YENEEA. V was clipped by 4 bases and J by 2 bases; unmatched bases: 16. In DNA form, the CDR3 reads TGTGCCAGCAGCTCCTCAGGCTACCTCCCTAGCGGGGACACAGATACGCAGTATTTT. Residues: CASSSSGYLPSGDTDTQYF.

This clone has more than one count but fewer than ten. This chain connects TRBV19 to TRBJ2-5; 8 bases are shared with TRBD1. The CDR3 consists of 15 residues. After removal of 5 bases from V and 6 bases from J, the junction contained 11 bases not matched to a gene. Germline lookup yields CDR1 LNHDA and CDR2 SQIVND (reference sequence). Here the CDR3 reads CASSAGTGGWKTQYF. Written as DNA, the CDR3 is TGTGCCAGTAGTGCCGGGACAGGAGGATGGAAGACCCAGTACTTC.